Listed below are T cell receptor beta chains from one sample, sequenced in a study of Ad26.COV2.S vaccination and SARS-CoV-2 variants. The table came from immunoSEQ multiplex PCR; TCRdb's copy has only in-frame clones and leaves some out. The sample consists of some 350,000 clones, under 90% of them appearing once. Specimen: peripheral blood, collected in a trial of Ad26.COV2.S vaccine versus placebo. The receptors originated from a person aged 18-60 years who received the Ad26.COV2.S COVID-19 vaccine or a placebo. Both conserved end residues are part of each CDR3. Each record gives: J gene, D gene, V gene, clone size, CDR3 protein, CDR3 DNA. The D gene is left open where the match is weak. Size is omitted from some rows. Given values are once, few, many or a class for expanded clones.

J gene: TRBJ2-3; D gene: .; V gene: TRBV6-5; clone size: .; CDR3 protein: CASSYLAPTDTQYF; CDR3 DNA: TGTGCCAGCAGTTACTTAGCCCCCACAGATACGCAGTATTTT
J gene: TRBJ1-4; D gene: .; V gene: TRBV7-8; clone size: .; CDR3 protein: CASSLVGGLLNEKLFF; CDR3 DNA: TGTGCCAGCAGCTTAGTTGGGGGGCTCCTTAATGAAAAACTGTTTTTT
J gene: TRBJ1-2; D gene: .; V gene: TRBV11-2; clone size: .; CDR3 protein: CASSPPNGYTF; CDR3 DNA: TGTGCCAGCAGCCCCCCCAATGGCTACACCTTC
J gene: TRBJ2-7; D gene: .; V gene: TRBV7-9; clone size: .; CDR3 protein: CASSFWTVRPYEQYF; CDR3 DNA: TGTGCCAGCAGCTTCTGGACAGTCCGTCCCTACGAGCAGTACTTC
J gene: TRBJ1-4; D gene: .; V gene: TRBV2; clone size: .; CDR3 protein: CASSVEGPNEKLFF; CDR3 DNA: TGTGCCAGCAGTGTAGAAGGCCCGAATGAAAAACTGTTTTTT
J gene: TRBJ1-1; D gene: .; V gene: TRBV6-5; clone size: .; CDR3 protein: CASSYFGVTLGTEAFF; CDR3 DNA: TGTGCCAGCAGTTATTTTGGAGTAACCTTGGGCACTGAAGCTTTCTTT
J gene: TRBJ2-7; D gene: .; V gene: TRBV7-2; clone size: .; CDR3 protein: CASSFSGTNLSSSSYEQYF; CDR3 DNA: TGTGCCAGCAGCTTTTCGGGGACAAACCTCTCCAGTAGCTCCTACGAGCAGTACTTC
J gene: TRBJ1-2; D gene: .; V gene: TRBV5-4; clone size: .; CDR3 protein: CASSSTGPGSYTF; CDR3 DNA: TGTGCCAGCAGCTCGACAGGCCCCGGGAGCTACACCTTC
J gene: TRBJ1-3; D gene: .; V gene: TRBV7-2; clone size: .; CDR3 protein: CASSPLSGNTIYF; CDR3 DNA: TGTGCCAGCAGCCCACTATCTGGAAACACCATATATTTT
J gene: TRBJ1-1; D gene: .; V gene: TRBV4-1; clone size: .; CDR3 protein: CASSPGPVRGGTEAFF; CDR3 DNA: TGCGCCAGCAGCCCAGGTCCAGTTAGGGGGGGGACTGAAGCTTTCTTT
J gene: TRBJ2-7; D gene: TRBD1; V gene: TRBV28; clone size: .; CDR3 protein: CASSTVKTGREQYF; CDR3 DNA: TGTGCCAGCAGCACCGTGAAGACAGGGCGCGAGCAGTACTTC
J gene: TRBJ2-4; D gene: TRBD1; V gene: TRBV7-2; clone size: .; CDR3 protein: CASSSRTGKDIQYF; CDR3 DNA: TGTGCCAGCAGCTCTCGGACAGGCAAGGACATTCAGTACTTC
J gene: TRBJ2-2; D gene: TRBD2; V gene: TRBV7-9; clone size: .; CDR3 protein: CATAPPGGGTGELFF; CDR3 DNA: TGTGCCACCGCACCCCCGGGGGGTGGGACCGGGGAGCTGTTTTTT
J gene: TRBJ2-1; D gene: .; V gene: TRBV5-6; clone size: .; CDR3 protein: CASRLGDMASGDNEQFF; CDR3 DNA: TGTGCCAGCAGGTTAGGGGACATGGCTAGCGGTGACAATGAGCAGTTCTTC
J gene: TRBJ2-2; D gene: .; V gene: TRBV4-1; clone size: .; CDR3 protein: CASSQANSYGRSTGELFF; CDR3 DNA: TGCGCCAGCAGCCAAGCCAACTCCTACGGCCGTTCCACCGGGGAGCTGTTTTTT
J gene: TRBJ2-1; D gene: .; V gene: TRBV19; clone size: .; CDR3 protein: CASSPPPGYLNEQFF; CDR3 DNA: TGTGCCAGTAGTCCCCCTCCGGGTTACCTCAATGAGCAGTTCTTC
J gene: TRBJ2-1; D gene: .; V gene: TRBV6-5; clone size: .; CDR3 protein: CASSPLGYNEQFF; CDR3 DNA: TGTGCCAGCAGTCCCCTGGGGTACAATGAGCAGTTCTTC
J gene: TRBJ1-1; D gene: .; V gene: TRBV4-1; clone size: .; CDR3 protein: CASSQDLANARAFF; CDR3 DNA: TGCGCCAGCAGCCAAGATTTAGCCAACGCAAGGGCTTTCTTT
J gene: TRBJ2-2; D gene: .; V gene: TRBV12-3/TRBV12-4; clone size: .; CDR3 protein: CASSRSTGELFF; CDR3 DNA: TGTGCCAGCAGCCGGAGTACCGGGGAGCTGTTTTTT
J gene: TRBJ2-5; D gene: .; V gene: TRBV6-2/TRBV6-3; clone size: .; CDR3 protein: CASSYGGAKETQYF; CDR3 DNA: TGTGCCAGCAGTTACGGAGGGGCCAAGGAGACCCAGTACTTC
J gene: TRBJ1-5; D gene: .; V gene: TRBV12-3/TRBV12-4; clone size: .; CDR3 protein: CASSIRGNQPQHF; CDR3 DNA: TGTGCCAGCAGTATAAGGGGCAATCAGCCCCAGCATTTT
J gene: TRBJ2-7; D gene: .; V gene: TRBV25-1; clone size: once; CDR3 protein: CASSEFQPDEQYF; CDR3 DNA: TGTGCCAGCAGTGAATTTCAACCTGACGAGCAGTACTTC
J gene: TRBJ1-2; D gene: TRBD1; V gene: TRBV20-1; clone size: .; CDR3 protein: CSAQGGGYTF; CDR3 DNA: TGCAGTGCCCAGGGGGGTGGCTACACCTTC
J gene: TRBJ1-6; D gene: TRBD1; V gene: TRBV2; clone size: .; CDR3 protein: CASSIIGAGTAYNSPLHF; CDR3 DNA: TGTGCCAGCAGTATTATCGGGGCCGGGACAGCATATAATTCACCCCTCCACTTT
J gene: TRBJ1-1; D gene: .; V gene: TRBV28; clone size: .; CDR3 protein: CASSPPRLLGYDTEAFF; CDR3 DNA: TGTGCCAGCAGCCCCCCACGCTTACTCGGATATGACACTGAAGCTTTCTTT
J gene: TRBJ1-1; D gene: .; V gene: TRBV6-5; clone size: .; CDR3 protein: CASSYAEGVNTEAFF; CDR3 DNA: TGTGCCAGCAGTTACGCCGAAGGGGTGAACACTGAAGCTTTCTTT
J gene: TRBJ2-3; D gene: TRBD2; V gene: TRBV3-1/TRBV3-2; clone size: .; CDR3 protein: CASGGLAEDRPSTDTQYF; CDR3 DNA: TGTGCCAGCGGGGGACTAGCGGAAGATAGGCCTAGCACAGATACGCAGTATTTT
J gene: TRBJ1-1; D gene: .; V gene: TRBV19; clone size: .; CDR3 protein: CASAPPGGFPEAFF; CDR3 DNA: TGTGCCAGTGCCCCTCCGGGGGGTTTTCCTGAAGCTTTCTTT